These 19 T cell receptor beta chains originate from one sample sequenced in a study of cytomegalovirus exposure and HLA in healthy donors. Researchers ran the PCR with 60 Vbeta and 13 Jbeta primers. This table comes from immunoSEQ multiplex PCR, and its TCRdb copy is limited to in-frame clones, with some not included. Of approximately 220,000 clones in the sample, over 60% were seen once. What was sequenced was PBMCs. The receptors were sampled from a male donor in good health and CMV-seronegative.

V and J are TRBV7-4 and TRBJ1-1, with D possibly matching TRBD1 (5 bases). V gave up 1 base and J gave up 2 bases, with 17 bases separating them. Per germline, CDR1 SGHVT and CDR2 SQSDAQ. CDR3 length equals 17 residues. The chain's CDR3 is CASSLGPAGPINTEAFF. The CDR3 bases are TGTGCCAGCAGCTTAGGGCCGGCAGGGCCAATTAACACTGAAGCTTTCTTT.

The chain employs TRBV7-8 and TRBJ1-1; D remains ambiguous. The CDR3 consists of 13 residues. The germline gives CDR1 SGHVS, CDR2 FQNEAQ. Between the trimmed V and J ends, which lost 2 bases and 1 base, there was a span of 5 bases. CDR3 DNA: TGTGCCAGCAGCTTATTCTCGAACACTGAAGCTTTCTTT. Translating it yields CASSLFSNTEAFF.

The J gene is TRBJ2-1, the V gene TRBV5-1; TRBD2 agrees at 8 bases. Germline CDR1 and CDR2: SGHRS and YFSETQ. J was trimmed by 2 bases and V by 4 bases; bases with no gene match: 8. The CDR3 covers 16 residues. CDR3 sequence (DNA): TGCGCCAGCAGCGCCAGCGGGAGTTCTGCCTACAATGAGCAGTTCTTC. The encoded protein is CASSASGSSAYNEQFF.

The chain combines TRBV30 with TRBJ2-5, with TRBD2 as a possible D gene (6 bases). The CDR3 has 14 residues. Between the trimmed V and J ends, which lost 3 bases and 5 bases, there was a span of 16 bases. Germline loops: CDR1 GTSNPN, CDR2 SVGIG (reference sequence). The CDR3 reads CAWRPGLFAETQYF. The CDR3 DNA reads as TGTGCCTGGAGGCCGGGACTCTTCGCGGAGACCCAGTACTTC.

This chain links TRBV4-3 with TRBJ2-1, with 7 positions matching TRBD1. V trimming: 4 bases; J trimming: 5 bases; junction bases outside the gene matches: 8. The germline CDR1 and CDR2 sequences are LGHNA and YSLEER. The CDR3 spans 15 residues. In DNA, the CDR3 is TGCGCCAGCAGCCCGGGACAGCTCTATGACAATGAGCAGTTCTTC. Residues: CASSPGQLYDNEQFF.

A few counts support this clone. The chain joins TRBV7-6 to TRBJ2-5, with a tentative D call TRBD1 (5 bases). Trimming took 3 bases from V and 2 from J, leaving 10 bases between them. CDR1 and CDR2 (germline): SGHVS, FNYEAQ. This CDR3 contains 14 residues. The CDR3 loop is CASSLGHGQETQYF. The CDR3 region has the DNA TGTGCCAGCAGCTTGGGGCACGGACAAGAGACCCAGTACTTC.

CDR3 protein: CASSQEVTGKRHYGYTF. In nucleotides, the CDR3 is TGCGCCAGCAGCCAAGAAGTCACAGGGAAACGGCACTATGGCTACACCTTC. The J gene is TRBJ1-2, the V gene TRBV4-3; D may be TRBD1 (6 bases). The germline V and J ends were trimmed by 0 bases and 3 bases, with 17 bases remaining between them. The CDR3 runs 17 residues. Germline V gene data show CDR1 as LGHNA and CDR2 as YSLEER.

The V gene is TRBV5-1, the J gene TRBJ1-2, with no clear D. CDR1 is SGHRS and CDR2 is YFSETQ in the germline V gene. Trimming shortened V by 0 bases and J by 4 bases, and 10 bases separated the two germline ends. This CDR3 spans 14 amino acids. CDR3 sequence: CASSLDPDIYGYTF. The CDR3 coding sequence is TGCGCCAGCAGCTTGGATCCAGACATCTATGGCTACACCTTC.

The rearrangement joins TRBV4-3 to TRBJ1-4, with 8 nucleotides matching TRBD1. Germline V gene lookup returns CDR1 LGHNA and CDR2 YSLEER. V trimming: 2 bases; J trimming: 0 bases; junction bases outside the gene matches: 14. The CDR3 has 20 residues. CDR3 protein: CASSQLRGTGLLSTNEKLFF. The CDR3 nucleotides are TGCGCCAGCAGCCAATTGAGGGGGACAGGCCTACTTTCAACTAATGAAAAACTGTTTTTT.

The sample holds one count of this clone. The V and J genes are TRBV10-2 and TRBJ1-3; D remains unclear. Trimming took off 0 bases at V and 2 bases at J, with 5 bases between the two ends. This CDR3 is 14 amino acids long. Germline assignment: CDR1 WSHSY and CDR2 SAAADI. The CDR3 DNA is TGCGCCAGCAGTGAGTCGGGCGCTGGAAACACCATATATTTT. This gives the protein CASSESGAGNTIYF.

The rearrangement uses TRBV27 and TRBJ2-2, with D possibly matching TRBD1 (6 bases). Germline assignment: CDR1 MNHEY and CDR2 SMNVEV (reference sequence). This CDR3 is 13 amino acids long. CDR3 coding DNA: TGTGCAGCACAGGGTGGGGGAGCCGGGGAGCTGTTTTTT. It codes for CAAQGGGAGELFF.

DNA of the CDR3: TGTGCCAGCAGCTTGATCAGGGACTACACCTTC. Translating gives CASSLIRDYTF. The chain uses TRBV5-4 and TRBJ1-2; tentatively, D is TRBD1 (5 bases). Germline V CDR1 and CDR2: SGHNT, YYREEE (reference sequence). Trimming stripped 1 base from V and 10 bases from J, with 8 bases between. The CDR3 has 11 amino acids.

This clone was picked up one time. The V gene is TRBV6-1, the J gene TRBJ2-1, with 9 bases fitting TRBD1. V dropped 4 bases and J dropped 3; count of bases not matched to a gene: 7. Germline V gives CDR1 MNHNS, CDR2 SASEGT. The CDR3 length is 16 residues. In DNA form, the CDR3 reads TGTGCCAGCAGTGGAAGGACAGGGGCCGGCTACAATGAGCAGTTCTTC. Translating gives CASSGRTGAGYNEQFF.

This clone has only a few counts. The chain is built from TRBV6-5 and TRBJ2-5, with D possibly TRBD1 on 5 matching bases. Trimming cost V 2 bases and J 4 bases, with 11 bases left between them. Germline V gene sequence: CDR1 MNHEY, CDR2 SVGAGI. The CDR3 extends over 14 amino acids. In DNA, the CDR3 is TGTGCCAGCAGTTACGGTCAGGGTGGAGAGACCCAGTACTTC. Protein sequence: CASSYGQGGETQYF.

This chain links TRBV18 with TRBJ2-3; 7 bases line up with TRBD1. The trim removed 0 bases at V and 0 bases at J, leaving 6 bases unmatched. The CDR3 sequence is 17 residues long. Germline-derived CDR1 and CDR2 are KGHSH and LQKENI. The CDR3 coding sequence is TGTGCCAGCTCACCACCCGACAGGGCTGGGAGCACAGATACGCAGTATTTT. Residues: CASSPPDRAGSTDTQYF.

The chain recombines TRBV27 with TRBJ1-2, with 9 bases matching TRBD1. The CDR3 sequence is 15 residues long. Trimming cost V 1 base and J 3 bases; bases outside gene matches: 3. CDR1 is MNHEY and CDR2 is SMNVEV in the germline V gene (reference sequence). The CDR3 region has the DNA TGTGCCAGCAGTTTATTACAGGGGGCCTACTATGGCTACACCTTC. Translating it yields CASSLLQGAYYGYTF.

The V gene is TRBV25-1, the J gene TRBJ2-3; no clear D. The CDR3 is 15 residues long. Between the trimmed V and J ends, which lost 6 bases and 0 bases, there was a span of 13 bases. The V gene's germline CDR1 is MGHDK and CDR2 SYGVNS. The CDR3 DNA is TGTGCCAGCAGCTTGACATCCTCTAGCACAGATACGCAGTATTTT. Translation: CASSLTSSSTDTQYF.

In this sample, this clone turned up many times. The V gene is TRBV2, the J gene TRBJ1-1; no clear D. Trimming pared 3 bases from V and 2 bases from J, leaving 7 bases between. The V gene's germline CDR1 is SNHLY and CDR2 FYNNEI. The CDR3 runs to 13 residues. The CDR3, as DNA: TGTGCCAGCAGTGATCAGGTTAACACTGAAGCTTTCTTT. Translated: CASSDQVNTEAFF.

The CDR3 region is CSVQAGTDTQYF. CDR3 bases: TGCAGCGTCCAGGCAGGCACAGATACGCAGTATTTT. The V and J genes are TRBV29-1 and TRBJ2-3; no reliable D call. This CDR3 contains 12 residues. V was cut by 6 bases and J by 1 base, with 8 bases left in between. CDR1 is SQVTM and CDR2 is ANQGSEA in the germline V gene.